A selection of T cell receptor beta chains follows, all from one sample in a study of regulatory T cells in long-lasting Graves disease. TCRdb redid the calling of the multiplex PCR reads with MiXCR, one entry per CDR3 protein. This sample yields around 250,000 distinct CDR3 sequences, of which around 21% are seen a single time; roughly 13% belongs to the top ten. This sample comprised peripheral blood mononuclear cells (PBMCs), obtained at new diagnosis, from a patient treated with antithyroid drugs. All receptors derive from a female donor with Graves disease. Both conserved end residues are part of each CDR3. The order of the fields is D gene, J gene, clone size, V gene, CDR3 DNA, CDR3 protein. D genes are given only for firm matches. Rows give clone size only sometimes, using once, few, many, or a class for an expanded clone.

NA,TRBJ1-5,NA,TRBV12-3/TRBV12-4,TGTGCCAGCAGTTTAAACCGTCAGCCCCAGCATTTT,CASSLNRQPQHF
NA,TRBJ2-3,many,TRBV6-2/TRBV6-3,TGTGCCAGCAATCTTGCGGATGGGGGCACAGATACGCAGTATTTT,CASNLADGGTDTQYF
TRBD1,TRBJ2-2,NA,TRBV5-1,TGCGCCAGCAGGTCCCGGACAGGGGCGAACACCGGGGAGCTGTTTTTT,CASRSRTGANTGELFF
TRBD2,TRBJ2-6,many,TRBV6-2/TRBV6-3,TGTGCCAGCAGTGATCTAGCGGGGGGGCGCGGGGCCAACGTCCTGACTTTC,CASSDLAGGRGANVLTF
TRBD2,TRBJ2-7,many,TRBV6-2/TRBV6-3,TGTGCCAGCAGTTCCTGGACTAGCGACACCTACGAGCAGTACTTC,CASSSWTSDTYEQYF
NA,TRBJ1-1,many,TRBV5-5,TGTGCCAGCAGCCCCGACGTAGGAACCACAACACCTCGGACTTTCTTT,CASSPDVGTTTPRTFF
NA,TRBJ1-5,many,TRBV2,TGTGCCAGCAGTGCCCGAATGAGCAATCAGCCCCAGCATTTT,CASSARMSNQPQHF
NA,TRBJ1-1,few,TRBV20-1,TGCAGTGCTAGAGAGGGGCGGATTAACACTGAAGCTTTCTTT,CSAREGRINTEAFF
TRBD2,TRBJ2-1,NA,TRBV7-2,TGTGCCAGCAGCTACAGCGGGGGGGGGTACAATGAGCAGTTCTTC,CASSYSGGGYNEQFF
NA,TRBJ2-1,many,TRBV9,TGTGCCAGCAGCGCCACTGGATACAATGAGCAGTTCTTC,CASSATGYNEQFF
NA,TRBJ2-4,few,TRBV29-1,TGCAGCGTTCAAACAGGGTCAGGCAAAAACATTCAGTACTTC,CSVQTGSGKNIQYF
TRBD1,TRBJ2-3,many,TRBV15,TGTGCCACCAGCAGAGAAGCGACAGGGGATACGCAGTATTTT,CATSREATGDTQYF
NA,TRBJ2-1,many,TRBV6-2/TRBV6-3,TGTGCCAGCAGTTACTCTAGGACTTACAATGAGCAGTTCTTC,CASSYSRTYNEQFF
NA,TRBJ1-2,once,TRBV24-1,TGTGCCACCAGTGATACACCCGGAGGTGGGGGAGCCTATGGCTACACCTTC,CATSDTPGGGGAYGYTF
NA,TRBJ2-3,many,TRBV20-1,TGCAGTGCTAGAGATCGGGTCCTACACGGGGCAGATACGCAGTATTTT,CSARDRVLHGADTQYF
NA,TRBJ1-2,many,TRBV5-1,TGCGCCAGCAGCTTGGCCCAGGGCGAAGGCTACACCTTC,CASSLAQGEGYTF
NA,TRBJ2-7,many,TRBV15,TGTGCCACCAGGCGGGACCTCTCCTACGAGCAGTACTTC,CATRRDLSYEQYF
NA,TRBJ2-5,many,TRBV6-1,TGTGCCAGCAGCACCGGGACAATTGAAGAGACCCAGTACTTC,CASSTGTIEETQYF
NA,TRBJ2-7,many,TRBV3-1,TGTGCCAGCAGCCAAGAAGGCGGAGCCGCCGAGCAGTACTTC,CASSQEGGAAEQYF
TRBD2,TRBJ2-1,NA,TRBV7-2,TGTGCCAGCAGCTCCCAGCTAGCGGGAGACTCCTACAATGAGCAGTTCTTC,CASSSQLAGDSYNEQFF
NA,TRBJ2-1,many,TRBV29-1,TGCAGCGTTGAAAAACTACAGGGTCGAATCAATGAGCAGTTCTTC,CSVEKLQGRINEQFF
NA,TRBJ2-5,once,TRBV20-1,TGCAGTGCTAGAGATCCGGCCCAAGAGACCCAGTACTTC,CSARDPAQETQYF
NA,TRBJ2-7,many,TRBV3-1,TGTGCCAGCAGCAGCCGGGACGTAGCCGGTGGGCAGTACTTC,CASSSRDVAGGQYF
TRBD2,TRBJ2-4,NA,TRBV11-3,TGTGCCAGCAGCTTAAACCGTTGGGGGAAAGAGCGGGAGCTTAATCAGTACTTC,CASSLNRWGKERELNQYF
TRBD1,TRBJ1-1,many,TRBV20-1,TGCAGTGCTAGATTACAGCGGACAGGGCCTATGAACACTGAAGCTTTCTTT,CSARLQRTGPMNTEAFF
NA,TRBJ1-1,many,TRBV18,TGTGCCAGCTCACCACCGGGGGGGCAGGGTTGGGAAGCTTTCTTT,CASSPPGGQGWEAFF
NA,TRBJ1-3,many,TRBV12-5,TGTGCTAGTGGTCCAGCCTCGCTCTCTGGAAACACCATATATTTT,CASGPASLSGNTIYF
NA,TRBJ1-3,NA,TRBV12-3/TRBV12-4,TGTGCCAGCAGCCAAGGGTCTTCTGGAAACACCATATATTTT,CASSQGSSGNTIYF
NA,TRBJ2-3,many,TRBV20-1,TGCAGTGCTAGGGAGAGTCTCGGCACAGATACGCAGTATTTT,CSARESLGTDTQYF
TRBD2,TRBJ2-7,many,TRBV7-9,TGTGCCAGCAGCTTACTAGCGGGAGTCACCTACGAGCAGTACTTC,CASSLLAGVTYEQYF
TRBD2,TRBJ2-3,many,TRBV2,TGTGCCAGCAGTCTAGGACTAGCGGGAGTAACAGATACGCAGTATTTT,CASSLGLAGVTDTQYF
TRBD2,TRBJ2-1,NA,TRBV7-2,TGTGCCAGCAGCTGGACCGGGACTAACTCCTACAATGAGCAGTTCTTC,CASSWTGTNSYNEQFF
TRBD2,TRBJ2-6,NA,TRBV10-3,TGTGCCATCAGTGAGTCAGGTAGCGGGGCCTTAGTGGGGGCCAACGTCCTGACTTTC,CAISESGSGALVGANVLTF
TRBD1,TRBJ2-1,NA,TRBV11-3,TGTGCCAGCAGCCCAGGGGGCGCCCACAATGAGCAGTTCTTC,CASSPGGAHNEQFF
TRBD1,TRBJ1-3,NA,TRBV18,TGTGCCAGCTCGCACACGGGACAGGGGGATGGAAACACCATATATTTT,CASSHTGQGDGNTIYF
TRBD1,TRBJ1-1,NA,TRBV6-2/TRBV6-3,TGTGCCAGCAGGGACAGGGTAGCTTTCTTT,CASRDRVAFF
NA,TRBJ2-2,few,TRBV4-1,TGCGCCAGCAGCCAAGGTCCGGGACGAGATAACACCGGGGAGCTGTTTTTT,CASSQGPGRDNTGELFF
TRBD1,TRBJ1-2,many,TRBV7-9,TGCGCCAGCAGCCAACGACAGGGGGTGAGGTATGGCTACACCTTC,CASSQRQGVRYGYTF
NA,TRBJ1-2,many,TRBV6-5,TGTGCCAGCAGTTACAACACCGGGACAATCGGCTACACCTTC,CASSYNTGTIGYTF
TRBD1,TRBJ1-1,NA,TRBV7-3,TGTGCCAGCAGCTTCGGGACAGGTAAAGAGGGGACTGAAGCTTTCTTT,CASSFGTGKEGTEAFF
NA,TRBJ1-1,many,TRBV7-3,TGTGCCAGCTCCCGGGACACCGACACTGAAGCTTTCTTT,CASSRDTDTEAFF
NA,TRBJ2-5,many,TRBV2,TGTGCCAGCAGTGGGACCTTCCAAGAGACCCAGTACTTC,CASSGTFQETQYF
NA,TRBJ2-2,many,TRBV11-3,TGTGCCAGCAGCTTAGCCGCGACAGGTCGCTCAGGGGAGCTGTTTTTT,CASSLAATGRSGELFF
TRBD1,TRBJ1-1,few,TRBV29-1,TGCAGCGGGGGACAGGGGAACACTGAAGCTTTCTTT,CSGGQGNTEAFF
NA,TRBJ1-1,many,TRBV10-3,TGTGCCGCCGGCGCCAGGCCCTTTGAAGCTTTCTTT,CAAGARPFEAFF
NA,TRBJ2-2,NA,TRBV4-3,TGCGCCAGCAGCCAAAGCAGGCAGCCCACCGGGGAGCTGTTTTTT,CASSQSRQPTGELFF
TRBD1,TRBJ2-3,NA,TRBV5-1,TGCGCCAGCACTCCGGGACAGGGGGCCCGCACAGATACGCAGTATTTT,CASTPGQGARTDTQYF
TRBD2,TRBJ2-1,NA,TRBV10-1,TGCGCCAGCAGTGACGGGACTAGCGGGGGCTTCTCCTACAATGAGCAGTTCTTC,CASSDGTSGGFSYNEQFF
TRBD1,TRBJ1-5,NA,TRBV4-1,TGCGCCAGCAGCCCCGGGGACAGGGGGCGAGGCAATCAGCCCCAGCATTTT,CASSPGDRGRGNQPQHF
TRBD2,TRBJ2-3,many,TRBV12-3/TRBV12-4,TGTGCCAGCCAGCGGGAGATCAGCACAGATACGCAGTATTTT,CASQREISTDTQYF
TRBD1,TRBJ2-3,many,TRBV6-5,TGTGCCAGCAGTTTGGGACAGCTTGATACGCAGTATTTT,CASSLGQLDTQYF
TRBD1,TRBJ2-7,many,TRBV7-8,TGTGCCAGCAGCACGAATTCAGGGGGTAGGGAGCAGTACTTC,CASSTNSGGREQYF
NA,TRBJ1-5,many,TRBV12-3/TRBV12-4,TGTGCCAGCAGTTTACGGAGTAACAGCAATCAGCCCCAGCATTTT,CASSLRSNSNQPQHF
NA,TRBJ2-2,NA,TRBV15,TGTGCCACCAGCAGAGAGCGCGGGACGAACACCGGGGAGCTGTTTTTT,CATSRERGTNTGELFF
NA,TRBJ1-1,many,TRBV3-1,TGTGCCAGCAGCCAGGGTTCAGGCACTGAAGCTTTCTTT,CASSQGSGTEAFF